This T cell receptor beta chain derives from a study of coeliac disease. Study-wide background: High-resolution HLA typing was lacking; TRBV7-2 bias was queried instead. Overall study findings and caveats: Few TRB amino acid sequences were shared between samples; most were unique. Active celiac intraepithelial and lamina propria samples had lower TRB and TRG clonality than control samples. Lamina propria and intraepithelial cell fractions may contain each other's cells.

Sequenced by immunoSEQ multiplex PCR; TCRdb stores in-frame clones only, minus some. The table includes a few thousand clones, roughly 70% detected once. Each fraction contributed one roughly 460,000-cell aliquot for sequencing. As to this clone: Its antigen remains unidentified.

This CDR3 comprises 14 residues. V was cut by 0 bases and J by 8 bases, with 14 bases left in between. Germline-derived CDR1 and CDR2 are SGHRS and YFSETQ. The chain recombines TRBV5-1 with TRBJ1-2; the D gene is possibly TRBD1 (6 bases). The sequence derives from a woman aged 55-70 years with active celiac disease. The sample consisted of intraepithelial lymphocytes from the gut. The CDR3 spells CASSLGGTSGGYTF. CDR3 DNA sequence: TGCGCCAGCAGCTTGGGGGGGACATCGGGCGGCTACACCTTC.